Below are 28 T cell receptor beta chains sequenced from a single sample in a study of PD-1 blockade in classical Hodgkin lymphoma. Some clones are missing from TCRdb's copy, which holds only in-frame ones; the method was immunoSEQ multiplex PCR. In the table there are approximately 45,000 clones, 55% to 80% of which are singletons. The time point was: cycle 4 day 1 (C4D1), after more than five weeks of nivolumab. After autologous stem cell transplantation all patients relapsed, and prior brentuximab vedotin exposure differed between cohorts. Here the sequenced sample was peripheral blood mononuclear cells (PBMCs), taken before the fourth cycle of nivolumab. The receptors come from a human donor with classical Hodgkin lymphoma.

This clone was seen more than once but under ten times. V is TRBV19 and J is TRBJ1-5; D is perhaps TRBD1 (5 bases). Trimming took off 0 bases at V and 7 bases at J, with 10 bases between the two ends. From germline, CDR1 is LNHDA and CDR2 SQIVND (reference sequence). CDR3 length: 14 amino acids. CDR3 amino acids: CASSIDRGLQPQHF. CDR3 sequence (DNA): TGTGCCAGTAGTATAGATCGGGGCTTACAGCCCCAGCATTTT.

The gene calls are TRBV19 and TRBJ1-5; TRBD1 might be the D (6 bases). CDR3 length: 14 residues. Looked up from germline, CDR1 is LNHDA and CDR2 is SQIVND (reference sequence). The V gene lost 1 base and the J gene lost 7 bases, with 11 bases spanning the gap. The CDR3 coding sequence is TGTGCCAGTAGTATAGCACAGGGAGAGCAGCCCCAGCATTTT. Its translation: CASSIAQGEQPQHF.

This chain uses TRBV6-5 with TRBJ2-7; 9 bases are a match to TRBD1. This CDR3 is built from 15 residues. Unmatched junction bases numbered 6, after V lost 3 bases and J lost 3 bases. Germline lookup yields CDR1 MNHEY and CDR2 SVGAGI. CDR3 sequence reads: CASSYAGQGNYEQYF. Written as DNA, the CDR3 is TGTGCCAGCAGTTATGCGGGACAGGGTAACTACGAGCAGTACTTC.

This clone occurred once. The gene calls are TRBV6-6 and TRBJ1-4, with D hard to call. Germline lookup yields CDR1 MNHNY and CDR2 SVGAGI (reference sequence). The CDR3 is 14 residues long. The ends were cut back, 5 bases at V and 4 bases at J, with 11 bases in the middle. This chain's CDR3 is CASSDPGNNEKLFF. CDR3 in DNA: TGTGCCAGCAGTGACCCCGGGAATAATGAAAAACTGTTTTTT.

This rearrangement joins TRBV6-5 to TRBJ2-7, with D possibly matching TRBD1 (6 bases). This CDR3 contains 12 residues. The V gene lost 8 bases and the J gene lost 5 bases, with 13 bases spanning the gap. The germline V gene encodes CDR1 MNHEY and CDR2 SVGAGI. This CDR3 is CASPGRGDEQYF. CDR3 sequence (DNA): TGTGCCAGCCCCGGCAGGGGCGACGAGCAGTACTTC.

The chain is built from TRBV29-1 and TRBJ2-5; 9 nucleotides agree with TRBD1. The CDR3 spans 15 residues. Per the germline V gene, CDR1 is SQVTM and CDR2 is ANQGSEA. V lost 8 bases, J lost 5 bases, and 15 bases stayed unmatched. CDR3 protein: CSLRTGTGFSETQYF. CDR3 coding DNA: TGCAGCCTACGCACCGGGACAGGGTTCTCCGAGACCCAGTACTTC. The full variable domain, its missing parts supplied by reference TRBV29-1 and TRBJ2-5, is SAVISQKPSRDICQRGTSLTIQCQVDSQVTMMFWYRQQPGQSLTLIATANQGSEATYESGFVIDKFPISRPNLTFSTLTVSNMSPEDSSIYLCSLRTGTGFSETQYFGPGTRLLVL.

The chain employs TRBV6-5 and TRBJ1-1; no clear D gene. The length of the CDR3 is 14 residues. The ends were cut back, 6 bases at V and 1 base at J, with 12 bases in the middle. Per the germline V gene, CDR1 is MNHEY and CDR2 is SVGAGI. The CDR3 DNA reads as TGTGCCAGCAGCGGGTGGACCCAGAACACTGAAGCTTTCTTT. It codes for CASSGWTQNTEAFF.

About this clone: One end of the junction is discordant with germline, which a read error may explain. V and J are TRBV2 and TRBJ1-5; D remains unclear. Germline V gives CDR1 SNHLY, CDR2 FYNNEI. The CDR3 is made up of 14 amino acids. This chain's CDR3 is CASSVVRANRPQHF. CDR3 nucleotide sequence: TGTGCCAGCAGTGTGGTTAGGGCTAATCGGCCCCAGCATTTT.

This clone came up a few times. Other DNA sequences in the same sample also yield this CDR3. The chain recombines TRBV6-5 with TRBJ1-2; D unresolved. V was clipped by 6 bases and J by 5 bases, with 4 bases between them. Germline V gene data show CDR1 as MNHEY and CDR2 as SVGAGI. The CDR3 runs to 10 residues. The CDR3 region is CASRGYGYTF. CDR3 nucleotide sequence: TGTGCCAGCAGGGGATATGGCTACACCTTC.

This chain links TRBV6-5 with TRBJ2-7, with D maybe TRBD2 (5 bases). Per germline, CDR1 MNHEY and CDR2 SVGAGI. V lost 4 bases to trimming and J lost 2 bases, with 15 bases between them. There are 15 residues in the CDR3. For the CDR3, the DNA is TGTGCCAGCAGTTGGGAAGCGGAAAAGGCCTACGAGCAGTACTTC. It encodes CASSWEAEKAYEQYF.

The chain recombines TRBV5-8 with TRBJ2-5; 9 bases are a match to TRBD1. Germline CDR1 and CDR2: SGHTS and YDEGEE. The CDR3 totals 14 residues. V trimming: 4 bases; J trimming: 7 bases; junction bases outside the gene matches: 8. The CDR3 reads CASSPRTGERTQYF. CDR3 nucleotides: TGTGCCAGCAGCCCGAGGACAGGGGAGCGGACCCAGTACTTC.

The rearrangement joins TRBV15 to TRBJ2-7; D is undetermined. CDR3 size: 18 residues. Trimming removed 0 bases from V and 3 bases from J, with 21 bases in between. Germline CDR1 reads LNHNV; CDR2 reads YYDKDF (reference sequence). The CDR3 DNA sequence: TGTGCCACCAGCAGAGATGGACCCTCCGGTAGTTGGATCTACGAGCAGTACTTC. It codes for CATSRDGPSGSWIYEQYF. Based on the CDR3 plus reference TRBV15 and TRBJ2-7, the full variable domain is DAMVIQNPRYQVTQFGKPVTLSCSQTLNHNVMYWYQQKSSQAPKLLFHYYDKDFNNEADTPDNFQSRRPNTSFCFLDIRSPGLGDTAMYLCATSRDGPSGSWIYEQYFGPGTRLTVT.

The J gene is TRBJ2-2, the V gene TRBV9; 10 nucleotides agree with TRBD1. The ends lost 2 bases at V and 1 base at J; junction bases unmatched: 2. Germline loops: CDR1 SGDLS, CDR2 YYNGEE. CDR3 length equals 16 residues. This CDR3 is CASSVRDRGNTGELFF. The DNA of the CDR3 is TGTGCCAGCAGCGTTAGGGACAGGGGGAACACCGGGGAGCTGTTTTTT.

V is TRBV7-2 and J is TRBJ2-2, with a possible D match to TRBD2 (6 bases). The CDR3 spans 15 residues. CDR1 SGHTA and CDR2 FQGNSA come from the germline V gene. V lost 3 bases and J lost 3, with 11 bases in between. The CDR3 region has the DNA TGTGCCAGCAGCTTCCGGGACTCACACACCGGGGAGCTGTTTTTT. Translated: CASSFRDSHTGELFF. The variable domain in full, completed from reference TRBV7-2 and TRBJ2-2, reads GAGVSQSPSNKVTEKGKDVELRCDPISGHTALYWYRQSLGQGLEFLIYFQGNSAPDKSGLPSDRFSAERTGGSVSTLTIQRTQQEDSAVYLCASSFRDSHTGELFFGEGSRLTVL.

V and J are TRBV11-3 and TRBJ2-3; D is unclear. Germline CDR1 is SGHNT and CDR2 is YENEEA. V dropped 0 bases and J dropped 3 bases, with 4 bases sitting between them. CDR3 length equals 13 residues. The CDR3 nucleotides read TGTGCCAGCAGCTTAGAGAGGACAGATACGCAGTATTTT. Its translation: CASSLERTDTQYF.

The chain recombines TRBV5-8 with TRBJ1-1; D gene ambiguous. Trimming shortened V by 3 bases and J by 4 bases, and 10 bases separated the two germline ends. The CDR3 runs 13 residues. CDR1 is SGHTS, CDR2 YDEGEE, per germline. The CDR3 DNA sequence: TGTGCCAGCAGCTGGGCGGTCGCCACTGAAGCTTTCTTT. Its protein is CASSWAVATEAFF.

The chain carries TRBV6-5 and TRBJ2-7; D is perhaps TRBD2 (5 bases). The CDR3 is 15 amino acids. Germline CDR1 MNHEY, CDR2 SVGAGI. Trimming took 6 bases from V and 4 from J, leaving 19 bases between them. CDR3 protein: CASRIAPGSGYEQYF. In DNA, the CDR3 is TGTGCCAGCAGAATCGCCCCGGGGTCCGGGTACGAGCAGTACTTC.

This rearrangement joins TRBV7-9 to TRBJ2-5; D gene uncertain. Trimming removed 5 bases from V and 0 bases from J, with 13 bases in between. This CDR3 contains 15 residues. The germline CDR1 and CDR2 sequences are SEHNR and FQNEAQ (reference sequence). The CDR3 reads CASSPFYSYQETQYF. CDR3 DNA: TGTGCCAGCAGCCCGTTTTATTCGTACCAAGAGACCCAGTACTTC.

The rearrangement uses TRBV5-5 and TRBJ1-5; TRBD1 is a possible D gene (5 bases). Germline V gives CDR1 SGHKS, CDR2 YYEKEE (reference sequence). Trimming took off 2 bases at V and 0 bases at J, with 15 bases between the two ends. This CDR3 comprises 17 residues. CDR3 bases: TGTGCCAGCAGCTTTTGGGCAGGGTCTTATAGCAATCAGCCCCAGCATTTT. Translated, it gives CASSFWAGSYSNQPQHF.

This clone was found once. The chain carries TRBV11-3 and TRBJ2-1, with 9 positions matching TRBD2. Germline V gene lookup returns CDR1 SGHNT and CDR2 YENEEA. The length of the CDR3 is 17 residues. Germline trimming cut 1 base from V and 0 bases from J; bases unmatched to any gene: 4. For the CDR3, the DNA is TGTGCCAGCAGCTTAGGGAGTAGCGGGAGCTCCTACAATGAGCAGTTCTTC. This translates into CASSLGSSGSSYNEQFF.

The table lists this clone with a few counts. The chain combines TRBV29-1 with TRBJ2-5; D remains unclear. Germline CDR1 reads SQVTM; CDR2 reads ANQGSEA. The CDR3 loop spans 13 amino acids. Trimming pared 4 bases from V and 1 base from J, leaving 10 bases between. The CDR3 sequence: CSVALGSQETQYF. CDR3 bases: TGCAGCGTTGCTCTGGGATCCCAAGAGACCCAGTACTTC.

The J gene is TRBJ2-3, the V gene TRBV16; 7 bases agree with TRBD1. CDR3 length: 14 residues. Looked up from germline, CDR1 is KGHSY and CDR2 is FQNENV. V lost 1 base, J lost 10 bases, and 8 bases stayed unmatched. CDR3: CASSQWSGQSAQYF. The CDR3, as DNA: TGTGCCAGCAGCCAATGGTCGGGACAGAGTGCGCAGTATTTT.

This sequence joins TRBV4-3 and TRBJ1-2, with 7 bases that match TRBD1. The CDR3 extends over 13 amino acids. With 3 bases clipped from V and 13 bases from J, the junction kept 11 bases outside the gene matches. Germline V gives CDR1 LGHNA, CDR2 YSLEER. The CDR3 loop reads CASSQGTGAQRTF. CDR3 nucleotides: TGCGCCAGCAGCCAGGGAACAGGGGCCCAGCGCACCTTC.

This clone was observed at least ten times. The rearrangement uses TRBV5-1 and TRBJ1-2; 12 nucleotides align to TRBD1. V shed 0 bases, J shed 7 bases, and the junction held 7 bases outside the gene matches. There are 16 residues in the CDR3. CDR1 and CDR2 from the germline V gene are SGHRS and YFSETQ. Here the CDR3 DNA reads TGCGCCAGCAGCTTGGAACCGGGACAGGGGGCAGGTGGCTACACCTTC. Its translation: CASSLEPGQGAGGYTF.

The genes are TRBV15 and TRBJ2-4; weak D call: TRBD1 (5 bases). There are 13 residues in the CDR3. The germline gives CDR1 LNHNV, CDR2 YYDKDF (reference sequence). Trimming took off 3 bases at V and 11 bases at J, with 14 bases between the two ends. This CDR3 is CATSRVGQRFQYF. CDR3 sequence (DNA): TGTGCCACCAGCAGGGTTGGACAACGTTTTCAGTACTTC.

The genes are TRBV28 and TRBJ1-3; TRBD1 aligns across 8 bases. The V segment lost 5 bases and the J segment 3 bases; nucleotides outside the gene matches: 9. The CDR3 length is 16 residues. Germline V gene lookup returns CDR1 MDHEN and CDR2 SYDVKM. The CDR3 sequence: CASSTLGTGSGNTIYF. The CDR3 DNA reads TGTGCCAGCAGTACCCTCGGGACAGGTAGTGGAAACACCATATATTTT.

Only one count was recorded for this clone. The chain joins TRBV9 to TRBJ2-3; unclear D gene. Germline CDR1 is SGDLS and CDR2 is YYNGEE. V lost 0 bases to trimming and J lost 5 bases, with 4 bases between them. There are 12 residues in the CDR3. CDR3 in amino acids: CASSVEQDTQYF. In nucleotides, the CDR3 is TGTGCCAGCAGCGTAGAGCAAGATACGCAGTATTTT.

The V and J genes are TRBV6-1 and TRBJ2-7; TRBD1 matches at 10 bases. CDR3 length: 15 residues. Germline V CDR1 and CDR2: MNHNS, SASEGT. The ends lost 7 bases at V and 0 bases at J; junction bases unmatched: 6. The CDR3 DNA sequence: TGTGCCAGCAACCCGGACAGGGGGTTCTCCTACGAGCAGTACTTC. Translating it yields CASNPDRGFSYEQYF.